These T cell receptor beta chains were read from a single sample in a study of CD4+ T cells in melanoma. The repertoire was sequenced with immunoSEQ multiplex PCR; TCRdb's copy has only in-frame clones and lacks some. The repertoire includes around 9,500 clones, 55% to 75% of them detected once, and 24% sits in the top ten. The sequencing sample was made of tumor tissue. These receptors were collected from a human donor with melanoma. CDR3s include the opening cysteine and the closing phenylalanine or tryptophan. A D gene is named only where the DNA matches it firmly. Expanded clones get a size class; other rows say once, few or many, or leave the size out.

d_call clone_size j_call v_call cdr3_length cdr3_nt cdr3_aa
NA NA TRBJ2-5 TRBV18 13 TGTGCCAGCTCACGGGCAGTTCAAGAGACCCAGTACTTC CASSRAVQETQYF
TRBD1 NA TRBJ2-5 TRBV7-2 13 TGTGCCAGCAGCCGGACAGGAAAAGAGACCCAGTACTTC CASSRTGKETQYF
TRBD1 NA TRBJ2-1 TRBV10-1 15 TGCGCCAGCAGTGACCGACAGGGTACCTACAATGAGCAGTTCTTC CASSDRQGTYNEQFF
TRBD1 NA TRBJ2-3 TRBV9 15 TGTGCCAGCAGCGTACAGGGGGCCGGCACAGATACGCAGTATTTT CASSVQGAGTDTQYF
NA NA TRBJ1-2 TRBV6-5 13 TGTGCCAGCAGGACTCCAGGGACCTATGGCTACACCTTC CASRTPGTYGYTF
NA NA TRBJ2-1 TRBV30 13 TGTGCCTGGAGACTGGACCTTTACAATGAGCAGTTCTTC CAWRLDLYNEQFF
NA NA TRBJ2-1 TRBV2 16 TGTGCCAGCAGTGGCGCGGAGACCTCAGCCTACAATGAGCAGTTCTTC CASSGAETSAYNEQFF
NA NA TRBJ1-3 TRBV19 13 TGTGCCAGTAGTACAGGGTCCGGAAACACCATATATTTT CASSTGSGNTIYF
TRBD2 NA TRBJ2-1 TRBV5-8 13 TGTGCCAGCTGGCGGGGGGAATACAATGAGCAGTTCTTC CASWRGEYNEQFF
NA NA TRBJ1-2 TRBV6-6 13 TGTGCCAGCACCCATGGGGGTACCTATGGCTACACCTTC CASTHGGTYGYTF
TRBD2 NA TRBJ2-7 TRBV10-2 14 TGCGCCAGCAGTGCTAGCGGGGGAGCAGGTGAGCAGTACTTC CASSASGGAGEQYF
NA NA TRBJ2-6 TRBV6-5 14 TGTGCCAGCAGTTACGACTCTGGGGCCAACGTCCTGACTTTC CASSYDSGANVLTF
NA NA TRBJ2-5 TRBV5-8 12 TGTGCCAGCAGCTTGGTATCGGAGACCCAGTACTTC CASSLVSETQYF
NA NA TRBJ1-4 TRBV4-1 13 TGCGCCAGCAGCCAAGAATCGAATGAAAAACTGTTTTTT CASSQESNEKLFF
NA NA TRBJ1-4 TRBV6-1 12 TGTGCCAGCAGGCGACTAAAGGAAAAACTGTTTTTT CASRRLKEKLFF
NA few TRBJ2-7 TRBV7-8 15 TGTGCCAGCAGCCATATTCCCGGCGGGGCCTCCGAGCAGTACTTC CASSHIPGGASEQYF
TRBD1 NA TRBJ2-3 TRBV10-2 16 TGCGCCAGCATGCGAGGGGGCGATGTATTGCCAGATACGCAGTATTTT CASMRGGDVLPDTQYF
TRBD1 NA TRBJ1-4 TRBV5-1 15 TGCGCCAGCAGCTTGGGGACAGGGTCTGGGGAAAAACTGTTTTTT CASSLGTGSGEKLFF
NA once TRBJ1-5 TRBV30 14 TGTGCCTGGAGTGGGGGCGCGGATAATCAGCCCCAGCATTTT CAWSGGADNQPQHF
NA NA TRBJ2-7 TRBV2 11 TGTGCCAGCAGGAGTCGGGACGAGCAGTACTTC CASRSRDEQYF
TRBD1 NA TRBJ2-7 TRBV7-9 14 TGTGCCAGCCAGGCGCAGGGGGCCTCCTACGAGCAGTACTTC CASQAQGASYEQYF
NA NA TRBJ1-2 TRBV18 15 TGTGCCAGCTCTCCCCGGGGAGGACGCCAAGATGGCTACACCTTC CASSPRGGRQDGYTF
TRBD2 NA TRBJ2-1 TRBV4-2 13 TGTGCCAGCAGCCAGAATTCACTAGCGGCGCAGTTCTTC CASSQNSLAAQFF
TRBD2 NA TRBJ2-3 TRBV7-8 14 TGTGCCAGCAGCCTTTCGGAGCGGGACCAAAAGAAGTATTTT CASSLSERDQKKYF
NA NA TRBJ2-7 TRBV15 13 TGTGCCAGTGGGCAGGGTCGGGACTACGAGCAGTACTTC CASGQGRDYEQYF
NA once TRBJ2-2 TRBV5-6 14 TGTGCCAGCAGCGGGGACTTAAACACCGGGGAGCTGTTTTTT CASSGDLNTGELFF
TRBD1 NA TRBJ2-7 TRBV18 14 TGTGCCAGCTCACCACGGCAGGGGGTGTACGAGCAGTACTTC CASSPRQGVYEQYF
TRBD2 NA TRBJ2-6 TRBV5-1 17 TGCGCCAGCAGCTTAGCGGGACTTAGCTCTGGGGCCAACGTCCTGACTTTC CASSLAGLSSGANVLTF
NA NA TRBJ2-1 TRBV19 11 TGTGCCAGTAGTAGGGGGAATGAGCAGTTCTTC CASSRGNEQFF